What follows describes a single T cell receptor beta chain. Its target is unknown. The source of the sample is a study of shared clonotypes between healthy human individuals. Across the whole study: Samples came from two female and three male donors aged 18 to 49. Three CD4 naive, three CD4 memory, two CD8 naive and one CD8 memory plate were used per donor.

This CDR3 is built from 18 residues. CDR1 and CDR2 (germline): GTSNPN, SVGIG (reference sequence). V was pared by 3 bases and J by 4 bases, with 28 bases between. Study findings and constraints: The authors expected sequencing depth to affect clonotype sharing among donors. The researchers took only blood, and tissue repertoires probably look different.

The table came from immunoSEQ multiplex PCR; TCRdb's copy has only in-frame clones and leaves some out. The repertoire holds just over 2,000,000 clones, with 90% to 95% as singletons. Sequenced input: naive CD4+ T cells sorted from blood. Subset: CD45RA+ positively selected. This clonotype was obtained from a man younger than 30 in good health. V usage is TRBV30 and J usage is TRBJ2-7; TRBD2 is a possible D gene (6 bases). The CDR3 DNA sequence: TGTGCCTGGAGAATACTACTCGGGGACTCGAAAGGAGTATACGAGCAGTACTTC. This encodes CAWRILLGDSKGVYEQYF.